This is a list of T cell receptor beta chains from one sample in a study of T cells in Graves' hyperthyroidism and ophthalmopathy. Each CDR3 protein gets one entry after TCRdb re-called the multiplex PCR reads with MiXCR. In the table there are about 720,000 distinct CDR3 sequences, roughly 20% of which are singletons. The sequenced sample consisted of blood. These receptors were collected from a woman aged 50 to 60 with Graves' hyperthyroidism that later progressed to Graves' ophthalmopathy. The CDR3 runs from the conserved cysteine through the conserved F or W. The D gene is left open where the match is weak. A row's size may be missing; if present it is once, few, many or a size class.

TRBV7-2,many,-,TRBJ1-4,15,TGTGCCAGCAGCTTGGGGGGCCACCATTCCGAAAAACTGTTTTTT,CASSLGGHHSEKLFF
TRBV29-1,many,-,TRBJ1-1,13,TGCAGCGTTGACAGGGGCCGGGACACTGAAGCTTTCTTT,CSVDRGRDTEAFF
TRBV20-1,many,TRBD1,TRBJ1-5,18,TGCAGTGCTAGAGCCGGACCCTGGACAGGGCTAAGCAATCAGCCCCAGCATTTT,CSARAGPWTGLSNQPQHF
TRBV20-1,many,-,TRBJ2-1,15,TGCAGTGCTAGATTTCTAGCGACTTCCTACAATGAGCAGTTCTTC,CSARFLATSYNEQFF
TRBV7-8,few,-,TRBJ2-3,17,TGTGCCAGCAGCTTAATACAGGCAAATATCCCGCTCGATACGCAGTATTTT,CASSLIQANIPLDTQYF
TRBV29-1,few,-,TRBJ1-3,15,TGCAGCGTTTCAAAGGTTCATCTCTCTGGAAACACCATATATTTT,CSVSKVHLSGNTIYF
TRBV10-2,many,-,TRBJ1-1,15,TGCGCCAGCAGTGACGGCAGGGGTGGGAACACTGAAGCTTTCTTT,CASSDGRGGNTEAFF
TRBV4-1,many,-,TRBJ1-1,16,TGCGCCAGCAGCCCCCAGGGGCAGGGAGCAAACACTGAAGCTTTCTTT,CASSPQGQGANTEAFF
TRBV12-3/TRBV12-4,many,-,TRBJ1-2,11,TGTGCCAGCAGATCTGCTGGCGGCTACACCTTC,CASRSAGGYTF
TRBV20-1,few,-,TRBJ1-2,14,TGCAGTGCCCCCCTCACGGATCAGGCCTATGGCTACACCTTC,CSAPLTDQAYGYTF
TRBV9,-,TRBD1,TRBJ2-2,17,TGTGCCAGCAGCGTACTGACAGGGGCCATGGGCACCGGGGAGCTGTTTTTT,CASSVLTGAMGTGELFF
TRBV5-1,-,-,TRBJ2-3,16,TGCGCCAGCAGCTTGAGGCAGGGCGGGAGCACAGATACGCAGTATTTT,CASSLRQGGSTDTQYF
TRBV29-1,few,TRBD1,TRBJ2-2,15,TGCAGCGTTGGGACCGGGACAGGGAACACCGGGGAGCTGTTTTTT,CSVGTGTGNTGELFF
TRBV18,few,TRBD1,TRBJ2-7,14,TGTGCCAGCTCAATACTGGGACAGGGATACGAGCAGTACTTC,CASSILGQGYEQYF
TRBV6-1,-,-,TRBJ1-3,14,TGTGCCACTCACAGGGTATACTCTGGAAACACCATATATTTT,CATHRVYSGNTIYF